The present TCR beta chain was sequenced within a study of naive and memory T cell subsets. Trimming at V came to 2 bases and at J to 1 base, leaving 5 bases not matched to a gene. This CDR3 has 17 amino acids. The germline gives CDR1 SGHTA, CDR2 FQGNSA. This clonotype was counted a few times. Its antigen is unknown. Study results and limitations: Over 95% of naive TCR sequences appeared only once after error correction, unlike memory subsets. In CD4 and CD8 cells, diversity dropped from naive through EMRA.

An equimolar mix of two oligonucleotides served as the beta constant-region primer for TRBC1 and TRBC2. An oligonucleotide with the SP2 primer and a 12-nucleotide UMI was ligated to the cDNA 3' end. Ligated cDNA was amplified by four rounds of PCR with nested alpha and beta constant-region primers and SP2. TCRdb called the UMI-ligation and nested PCR reads again in MiXCR, with one record for every CDR3 protein. The sample holds some 87,000 distinct CDR3 sequences, roughly 7% seen once. The TCR comes from a human donor in good health. The rearrangement joins TRBV7-2 to TRBJ2-6; 7 nucleotides align to TRBD2. Sequencing was carried out using central memory CD4+ T cells from blood. For the CDR3, the DNA is TGTGCCAGCAGCTTACCCCAGGGAGGGTCTGGGGCCAACGTCCTGACTTTC. Translating gives CASSLPQGGSGANVLTF.